This T cell receptor (beta chain) was found in a study of shared clonotypes between healthy human individuals (dated by TCRdb to the early 2020s). The study in broad terms: A couple of women and three men aged 18 to 49 years were included in the cohort. For each donor, CD4 naive and CD4 memory were each given three plates, CD8 naive was given two plates, and CD8 memory was given one plate. Per donor, leukapheresis produced somewhere between about 0.94 and 9 billion PBMCs. Different laboratories and diverse techniques were used to prepare libraries and sequence TCR repertoires, to increase sequencing depth and limit assay-specific biases. To estimate repertoire size and how much clonotype sharing occurs between individuals, the study deeply sequenced the blood TCR repertoires of roughly 5 healthy adults. Beyond this particular receptor, the publication reports: Pairwise subsampling indicated that sequencing depth was expected to affect the degree of clonotype sharing among donors. Rarefaction of sorted-subset datasets indicated incomplete sequencing despite the large sequencing depth. Sampling was restricted to blood, and TCR repertoires in tissues likely differ from the TCR repertoires found in blood. Sharing across a handful of donors was observed for around 5% of naive CD4, less than 4% of naive CD8, about 2.3% of memory CD4, and around 0.4% of memory CD8 clonotypes. Compared with non-shared clonotypes, the clonotypes found in all four sorted-subset donors had higher generation probabilities. Naive subsets generally had larger estimated clonotype richness than memory subsets. Because the study included a small number of donors, the genetic and exposure-history diversity represented was limited.

Healthy HIV-negative adults with no recently reported acute infections or vaccinations were included as donors. Every donor was a Caucasian adult living in Nashville, Tennessee, USA. Magnetic negative selection was used to enrich CD4+ T cells, after which naive cells were positively selected on CD45RA and the negative fraction became the memory subset. After blood collection by leukapheresis, PBMCs were isolated using Ficoll-Histopaque density gradient centrifugation and then cryopreserved in the vapor phase of liquid nitrogen. Analytical flow cytometry was used to check the purity and quantity of each magnetically sorted T cell population. Genomic DNA was isolated from each sorted fraction and quantified by UV absorbance on a Nanodrop 2000c. As for this clone: No cognate antigen has been identified for it. No qualities accompany the bases; no much larger clone lies one base away.

Taken from the germline V gene (reference sequence), the CDR1 and CDR2 loops are MNHNY and SVGAGI. From the cysteine up to the phenylalanine, the CDR3 has a length of 15 residues. The kept DNA is CDR3 alone, 45 bases in frame from the first base. The V and J ends are trimmed by 0 bases and 4 bases, leaving 12 bases between them. Using the deep immunoSEQ assay, multiplex PCR amplified TCR CDR3 regions from genomic DNA. For each cell subset, the extracted genomic DNA was distributed evenly across all wells of several immunoSEQ 96-well plates, and each plate served as one replicate. For sorted subsets, each replicate PCR was loaded with roughly 200 ng genomic DNA, equivalent to 30,000 or so T cell genomes. The purified libraries were quantified using a Qubit 3.0 fluorometer, sized with a Bioanalyzer 2100, and then quantified again using the KAPA Library Quantification kit. Every immunoSEQ 96-well plate was sequenced on a separate single-read 150-cycle Illumina NextSeq 550 flow cell. Concerning the study's data processing: The immunoSEQ output contained only junctional sequences without quality scores, so filtering could not match that applied to full-length reads. To assign V/J genes and CDR3, sequences were annotated against IMGT germline references using PyIR, a Python wrapper for IgBLAST v1.9. Reads were filtered out if the reads had weak V/J assignments (E-value above 1e-6), no CDR3, stop codons, out-of-frame junctions, or ambiguous translated residues. V3J clonotypes were defined by identical inferred V gene, J gene, and CDR3 amino acid sequence. Percentage overlap between repertoires was computed as shared unique clonotypes divided by the size of the smaller repertoire. Three approaches were used to assess repertoire richness: RTK rarefaction, the Chao1 estimator, and Recon v2.1 estimates of unobserved clonotypes. Generation probabilities were computed with OLGA for all TCRbeta clonotypes obtained by the gDNA method from four donors. TCRdb obtained this table from immuneACCESS and retained in-frame rearrangements with V and J assigned. These tables miss some clones; where compared with another copy, unresolved V genes account for less than half of the shortfall, and the remainder is unexplained. For V, J and clone size, that table is used; D and trimming come from the DNA. This sample is represented by 2.3 million or so clones; roughly 93% of them were singletons. The ten largest account for 0.35% to 0.5% of the sample.

The sequence was collected from a man aged 18 to 29 in good health. Some clones in this sample may be carry-over from other donors' samples. Sequencing was performed on naive CD4+ T cells from PBMCs. The cell subset or site label corresponds to: CD45RA+ positively selected. The chain uses TRBV6-6 and TRBJ1-2, with no reliable assignment of the D segment. The bases are TGTGCCAGCAGTTACTCGGAGTCAGAGCTCTATGGCTACACCTTC. This encodes CASSYSESELYGYTF.